This TCR beta chain derives from a study of T cell responses to AZD1222 COVID-19 vaccine. V lost 3 bases to trimming and J lost 1 base; unmatched junction nucleotides: 9. Germline CDR1 reads SGDLS; CDR2 reads YYNGEE. The CDR3 is 19 residues long. Only in-frame clones appear in the TCRdb table, and some are missing; sequencing was by immunoSEQ multiplex PCR. The sample yields 100,000 to 150,000 clones, approximately 85% seen once. The receptor was derived from an adult in good health. This chain connects TRBV9 to TRBJ2-2; 13 bases map to TRBD2. Sequenced here: peripheral blood, sampled on day 0 of AZD1222 vaccination. The CDR3 region has the DNA TGTGCCAGCAGCGCCCAGGGACTAGCGGGGCTCGGGAACACCGGGGAGCTGTTTTTT. This translates into CASSAQGLAGLGNTGELFF.